This entry concerns a single TCR beta chain. Antigen specificity is unknown. These data originate in a study of T cell responses to AZD1222 COVID-19 vaccine. The study, taken as a whole, reports: Spike-specific TCR breadth rose after two AZD1222 doses, and depth rose as well.

Here immunoSEQ multiplex PCR was the method, and the copy in TCRdb shows in-frame clones only, minus some. Among about 98,000 clones listed, roughly 84% were seen once. This receptor was obtained from an adult in good health. The sequencing used peripheral blood, collected on day 0 of AZD1222 vaccination.

CDR3 region: CSAERRTEAFF. CDR3 coding DNA: TGCAGTGCCGAAAGGAGGACTGAAGCTTTCTTT. The V gene is TRBV20-1, the J gene TRBJ1-1; D is undetermined. Germline V gene lookup returns CDR1 DFQATT and CDR2 SNEGSKA (reference sequence). There are 11 residues in the CDR3. Trimming removed 6 bases at V and 5 bases at J, with 10 bases between.